The clone carrying this TCR beta chain showed up just a few times. These data come from a study of cytomegalovirus exposure and HLA in healthy donors. Study at large: Prior work identified some 120 million unique TCR beta sequences in 190 million or so T cells.

With 60 Vbeta and 13 Jbeta primers, the PCR was carried out. Clones were sequenced by immunoSEQ multiplex PCR, and TCRdb holds only the in-frame ones, with some missing. The data contain some 140,000 clones, under 85% of them singletons. Germline V gene lookup returns CDR1 LNHDA and CDR2 SQIVND (reference sequence). Trimming took off 1 base at V and 4 bases at J, with 13 bases between the two ends. The CDR3 has 16 residues. This TCR was recovered from a man between 18 and 35 years old in good health and CMV-seronegative. Sequencing was carried out using PBMCs. The chain recombines TRBV19 with TRBJ1-4; maybe TRBD1 (5 bases). The DNA for the CDR3 is TGTGCCAGTAGTATAGGCCAGGGTTTTTTTAATGAAAAACTGTTTTTT. This sequence encodes CASSIGQGFFNEKLFF.